Shown below are 17 T cell receptor beta chains from a single sample sequenced in a study of vaccination and CD4 T cells after COVID-19. Indicated treatment: approximately 9-day PBMC culture with coronavirus spike peptide pools or control peptides (ViraFEST assay). Prior to the COVID-19 pandemic (2011-2018), the unexposed donor's CD4+ T cells were collected. The Oncomine TCR Beta short-read assay was what sequenced the DNA obtained from cultured CD4+ T cells. Genomic DNA was isolated from cultured CD4+ T cells. Each CDR3 protein gets one entry after TCRdb re-called the PCR reads with MiXCR. The table records around 10,000 distinct CDR3 sequences, approximately 30% of them present only once. Antigen specificity for these receptors is unknown. The sample consisted of CD4+ T cells from blood, cultured in vitro. These receptors were collected from a human donor in good health.

The CDR3 reads CSANKPQGGSSLPTQYF. The CDR3, as DNA: TGCAGTGCCAACAAACCTCAGGGGGGTTCGAGCCTTCCGACCCAGTACTTC. The chain joins TRBV20-1 to TRBJ2-5; D is possibly TRBD1 (7 bases). Looked up from germline, CDR1 is DFQATT and CDR2 is SNEGSKA (reference sequence). The V end lost 6 bases, the J end lost 7 bases, and 30 bases lay between the germline ends. The CDR3 has 17 residues.

The rearrangement uses TRBV11-2 and TRBJ2-7; perhaps TRBD2 as D (5 bases). This CDR3 spans 11 amino acids. Trimming shortened V by 5 bases and J by 6 bases, and 8 bases separated the two germline ends. Per germline, CDR1 SGHAT and CDR2 FQNNGV. The CDR3 protein is CASSHRGEQYF. Here the CDR3 DNA reads TGTGCCAGCAGCCACCGGGGCGAGCAGTACTTC.

The chain links TRBV11-2 to TRBJ2-1; 10 bases map to TRBD2. V lost 4 bases to trimming and J lost 4 bases; unmatched junction nucleotides: 4. CDR3 length: 15 residues. Germline V lookup: CDR1 SGHAT, CDR2 FQNNGV. The CDR3 DNA is TGTGCCAGCAGCTCGCTAGCGGGAGTGTACAATGAGCAGTTCTTC. Residues: CASSSLAGVYNEQFF.

Details on this clonotype: A read error may account for a junction end that differs from germline. V is TRBV6-1 and J is TRBJ1-2, with 10 positions matching TRBD1. Germline V gene data show CDR1 as MNHNS and CDR2 as SASEGT. There are 14 residues in the CDR3. CDR3 bases: TGTGCCGGCAGTCTCGGGACAGGGGTCTATGGCTACACCTTC. Translating gives CAGSLGTGVYGYTF.

The V gene is TRBV7-9, the J gene TRBJ2-3; either TRBD1 or TRBD2 may supply D (5 bases each). Trimming removed 7 bases from V and 4 bases from J, with 18 bases in between. The germline V gene encodes CDR1 SEHNR and CDR2 FQNEAQ (reference sequence). The CDR3 contains 15 residues. As DNA, the CDR3 is TGTGCCAGCAACCCGGGACCCCACTCACCAGATACGCAGTATTTT. It yields the protein CASNPGPHSPDTQYF.

This clonotype was counted only a few times. The chain combines TRBV6-1 with TRBJ1-5; 9 bases are shared with TRBD1. CDR3 size: 15 residues. Germline values: CDR1 MNHNS, CDR2 SASEGT. J gave up 2 bases and V 5 bases, and 4 bases lay outside the gene matches. The CDR3 DNA sequence: TGTGCCAGCAGTCACCGGACAGGGGGCAATCAGCCCCAGCATTTT. This translates into CASSHRTGGNQPQHF.

The chain recombines TRBV14 with TRBJ2-7, with D perhaps TRBD1 (6 bases). V shed 7 bases and J shed 0 bases, with 13 bases lying between them. Germline assignment: CDR1 SGHDN and CDR2 FVKESK. This CDR3 spans 14 amino acids. The CDR3 is CASKPGHYSYEQYF. CDR3 bases: TGTGCCAGCAAGCCGGGACACTACTCCTACGAGCAGTACTTC.

This clonotype was seen more than once but under ten times. This chain links TRBV6-2 or TRBV6-3 with TRBJ2-5, with TRBD2 matching over 8 bases. V lost 6 bases and J lost 5; bases outside the gene matches: 5. Germline V CDR1 and CDR2: MNHEY, SVGEGT. The CDR3 loop spans 13 amino acids. In DNA, the CDR3 is TGTGCCAGCAGGATACTAGCGGTTGAGACCCAGTACTTC. The encoded protein is CASRILAVETQYF.

This rearrangement joins TRBV27 to TRBJ2-7, with D unclear. From germline, CDR1 is MNHEY and CDR2 SMNVEV (reference sequence). Trimming pared 2 bases from V and 3 bases from J, leaving 8 bases between. The CDR3 has 13 amino acids. CDR3 region: CASSLTYSYEQYF. The CDR3 bases are TGTGCCAGCAGTTTAACGTACAGCTACGAGCAGTACTTC.

The chain combines TRBV20-1 with TRBJ2-2, with D maybe TRBD2 (6 bases). The germline V and J ends were trimmed by 2 bases and 2 bases, with 12 bases remaining between them. The germline CDR1 and CDR2 sequences are DFQATT and SNEGSKA (reference sequence). This CDR3 is built from 15 residues. The CDR3 DNA reads as TGCAGTGCTAGAACCGGGACTCTCAACACCGGGGAGCTGTTTTTT. This translates into CSARTGTLNTGELFF.

The rearrangement uses TRBV7-2 and TRBJ2-3; D call uncertain. Germline V gene lookup returns CDR1 SGHTA and CDR2 FQGNSA. Deletions cut 1 base from V and 3 bases from J, with 5 bases between. CDR3 length: 13 residues. In DNA form, the CDR3 reads TGTGCCAGCAGCTTAGAGAGAACAGATACGCAGTATTTT. Amino acids: CASSLERTDTQYF.

The sample holds a few counts of this clonotype. The chain is built from TRBV7-6 and TRBJ2-5; D gene ambiguous. V was shortened by 5 bases and J by 0 bases, with 7 bases between the two germline ends. This CDR3 region has 13 residues. The germline V gene encodes CDR1 SGHVS and CDR2 FNYEAQ. CDR3 nucleotide sequence: TGTGCCAGCAGCGCTAGGTACCAAGAGACCCAGTACTTC. Translation: CASSARYQETQYF.

This clonotype is categorized as medium-sized. In nucleotides, the CDR3 is TGTGCCACCAGCAGACCGAAAGAGAGCTATGGCTACACCTTC. It yields the protein CATSRPKESYGYTF. The chain couples TRBV15 to TRBJ1-2; D not resolved. Germline CDR1 LNHNV, CDR2 YYDKDF (reference sequence). Trimming pared 2 bases from V and 4 bases from J, leaving 11 bases between. The CDR3 is 14 amino acids.

In its sample, this clonotype was seen a few times. The chain joins TRBV6-1 to TRBJ2-7, with TRBD2 matching 14 bases. J lost 2 bases, V lost 6 bases, and 15 bases had no gene match. Germline V gene sequence: CDR1 MNHNS, CDR2 SASEGT. The CDR3 is 19 residues long. The CDR3 protein is CASRRKGETSGRATYEQYF. CDR3 coding DNA: TGTGCCAGCAGGCGAAAGGGGGAGACTAGCGGGAGGGCGACCTACGAGCAGTACTTC.

This clonotype has a single count. This rearrangement joins TRBV19 to TRBJ1-3; D is uncertain. This CDR3 is 14 amino acids long. Germline CDR1 reads LNHDA; CDR2 reads SQIVND (reference sequence). Trimming took off 7 bases at V and 0 bases at J, with 10 bases between the two ends. CDR3 residues: CASKTASSGNTIYF. The CDR3 DNA reads TGTGCCAGTAAAACAGCGTCCTCTGGAAACACCATATATTTT.

CDR3 loop: CASSLAGVNEKLFF. Here the CDR3 DNA reads TGTGCCAGCAGTTTGGCGGGGGTCAATGAAAAACTGTTTTTT. The chain carries TRBV28 and TRBJ1-4, with D perhaps matching TRBD1 (5 bases). Germline V gene sequence: CDR1 MDHEN, CDR2 SYDVKM. The CDR3 spans 14 residues. V lost 3 bases and J 5 bases, leaving 10 bases between the germline ends.

The chain uses TRBV6-1 and TRBJ2-1; TRBD2 might be the D (5 bases). Germline assignment: CDR1 MNHNS and CDR2 SASEGT. CDR3 length: 14 amino acids. V lost 6 bases, J lost 0 bases, and 9 bases lay in between. CDR3 nucleotides: TGTGCCAGCAGCCCTAGCTTCTCCTACAATGAGCAGTTCTTC. Its translation is CASSPSFSYNEQFF.